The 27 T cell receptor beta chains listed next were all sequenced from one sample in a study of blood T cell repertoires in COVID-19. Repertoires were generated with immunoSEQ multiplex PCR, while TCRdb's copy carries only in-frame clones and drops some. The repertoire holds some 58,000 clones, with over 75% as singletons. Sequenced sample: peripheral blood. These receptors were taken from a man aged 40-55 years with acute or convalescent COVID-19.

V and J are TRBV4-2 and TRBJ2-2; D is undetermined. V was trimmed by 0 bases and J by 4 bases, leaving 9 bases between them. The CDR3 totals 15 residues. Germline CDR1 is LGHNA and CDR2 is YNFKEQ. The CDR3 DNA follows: TGTGCCAGCAGCCAAGACAGGCAGACCACCGGGGAGCTGTTTTTT. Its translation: CASSQDRQTTGELFF.

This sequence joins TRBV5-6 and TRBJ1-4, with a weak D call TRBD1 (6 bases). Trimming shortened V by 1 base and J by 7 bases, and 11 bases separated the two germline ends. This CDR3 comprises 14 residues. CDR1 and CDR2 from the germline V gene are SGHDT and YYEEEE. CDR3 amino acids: CASSLPGGSEKLFF. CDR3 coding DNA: TGTGCCAGCAGCTTGCCGGGGGGCAGTGAAAAACTGTTTTTT.

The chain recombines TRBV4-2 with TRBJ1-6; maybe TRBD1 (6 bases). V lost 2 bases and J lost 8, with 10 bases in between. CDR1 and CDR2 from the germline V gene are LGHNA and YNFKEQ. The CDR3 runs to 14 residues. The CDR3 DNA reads TGTGCCAGCAGCCAAACAGGGACGGATTCACCCCTCCACTTT. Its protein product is CASSQTGTDSPLHF.

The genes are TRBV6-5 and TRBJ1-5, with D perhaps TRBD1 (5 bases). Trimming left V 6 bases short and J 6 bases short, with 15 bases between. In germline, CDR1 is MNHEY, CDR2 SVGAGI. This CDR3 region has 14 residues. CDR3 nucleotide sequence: TGTGCCAGCAGCCCCGGCTGGGGGGGTCAGCCCCAGCATTTT. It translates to CASSPGWGGQPQHF.

CDR3 sequence (DNA): TGCAGCGTCCGCGGGAACACTGAAGCTTTCTTT. Residues: CSVRGNTEAFF. The chain joins TRBV29-1 to TRBJ1-1; D gene unclear. In germline, CDR1 is SQVTM, CDR2 ANQGSEA. The V and J ends lost 6 bases and 1 base respectively, with 6 bases between them. This CDR3 is built from 11 residues.

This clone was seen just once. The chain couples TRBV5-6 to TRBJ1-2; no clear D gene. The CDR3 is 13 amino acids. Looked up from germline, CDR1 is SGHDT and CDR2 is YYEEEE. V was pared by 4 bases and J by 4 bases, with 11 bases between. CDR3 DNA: TGTGCCAGCAGCCAGACACCTATCTATGGCTACACCTTC. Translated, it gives CASSQTPIYGYTF.

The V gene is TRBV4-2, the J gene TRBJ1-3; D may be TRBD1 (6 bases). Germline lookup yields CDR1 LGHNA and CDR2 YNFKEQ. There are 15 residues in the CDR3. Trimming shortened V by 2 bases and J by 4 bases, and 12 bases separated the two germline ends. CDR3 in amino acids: CASSQSGGLGNTIYF. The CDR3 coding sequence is TGTGCCAGCAGCCAATCGGGGGGCCTCGGAAACACCATATATTTT.

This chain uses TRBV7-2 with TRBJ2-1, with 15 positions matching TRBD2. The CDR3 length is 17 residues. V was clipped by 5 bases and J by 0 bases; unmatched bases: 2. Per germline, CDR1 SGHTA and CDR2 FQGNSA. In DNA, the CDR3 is TGTGCCAGCAGCCGGACTAGCGGGAGGGCCTCCTACAATGAGCAGTTCTTC. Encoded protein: CASSRTSGRASYNEQFF.

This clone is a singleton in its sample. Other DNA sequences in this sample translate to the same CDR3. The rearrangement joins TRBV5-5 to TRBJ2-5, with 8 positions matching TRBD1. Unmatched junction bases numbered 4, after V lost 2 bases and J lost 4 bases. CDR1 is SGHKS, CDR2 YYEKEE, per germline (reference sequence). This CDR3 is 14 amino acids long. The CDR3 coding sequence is TGTGCCAGCAGCTTAACAGGGGGATCAGAGACCCAGTACTTC. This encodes CASSLTGGSETQYF.

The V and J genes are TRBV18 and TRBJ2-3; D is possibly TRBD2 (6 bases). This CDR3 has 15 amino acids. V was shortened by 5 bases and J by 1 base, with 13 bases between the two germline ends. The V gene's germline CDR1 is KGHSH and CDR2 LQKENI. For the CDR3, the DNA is TGTGCCAGCTCAACCCTTAGCGGAGGCACAGATACGCAGTATTTT. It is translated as CASSTLSGGTDTQYF.

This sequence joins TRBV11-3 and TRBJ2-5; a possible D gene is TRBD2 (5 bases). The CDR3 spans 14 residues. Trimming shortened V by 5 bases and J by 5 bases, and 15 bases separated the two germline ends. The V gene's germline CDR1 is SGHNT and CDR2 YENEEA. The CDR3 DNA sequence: TGTGCCAGCAGCGGCACTCGCCCGGGGGAGACCCAGTACTTC. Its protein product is CASSGTRPGETQYF.

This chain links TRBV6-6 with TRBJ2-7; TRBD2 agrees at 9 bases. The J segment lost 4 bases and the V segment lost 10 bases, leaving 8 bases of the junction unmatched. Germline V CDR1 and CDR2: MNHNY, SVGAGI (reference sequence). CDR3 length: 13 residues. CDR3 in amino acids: CATLGLAPYEQYF. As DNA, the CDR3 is TGTGCCACCCTGGGACTAGCCCCGTACGAGCAGTACTTC.

CDR3 sequence: CATSDRRAGETDTQYF. CDR3 bases: TGTGCCACCAGTGATCGTAGAGCGGGAGAGACAGATACGCAGTATTTT. The V and J genes are TRBV24-1 and TRBJ2-3; 8 bases line up with TRBD2. Germline CDR1 is KGHDR and CDR2 is SFDVKD. The CDR3 contains 16 residues. The trim removed 3 bases at V and 3 bases at J, leaving 7 bases unmatched.

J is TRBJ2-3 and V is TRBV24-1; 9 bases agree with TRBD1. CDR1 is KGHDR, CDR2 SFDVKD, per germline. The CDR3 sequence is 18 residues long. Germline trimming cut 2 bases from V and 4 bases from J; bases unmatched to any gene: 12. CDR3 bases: TGTGCCACCAGTGATTATACATCGACAGGGGGGATGTCAGATACGCAGTATTTT. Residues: CATSDYTSTGGMSDTQYF.

The CDR3 coding sequence is TGTGCCAGCAGCTTAGATTTTCAGGGATGGGAGCAGTACTTC. Its protein is CASSLDFQGWEQYF. V and J are TRBV7-2 and TRBJ2-7; perhaps TRBD1 as D (5 bases). This CDR3 is 14 amino acids long. The germline V and J ends were trimmed by 1 base and 7 bases, with 14 bases remaining between them. Germline V CDR1 and CDR2: SGHTA, FQGNSA.

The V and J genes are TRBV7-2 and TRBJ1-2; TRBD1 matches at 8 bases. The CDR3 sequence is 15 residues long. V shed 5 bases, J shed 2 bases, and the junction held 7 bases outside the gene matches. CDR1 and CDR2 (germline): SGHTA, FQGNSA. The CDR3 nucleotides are TGTGCCAGCAGCGAAAGGACAGGGAAGAACTATGGCTACACCTTC. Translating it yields CASSERTGKNYGYTF.

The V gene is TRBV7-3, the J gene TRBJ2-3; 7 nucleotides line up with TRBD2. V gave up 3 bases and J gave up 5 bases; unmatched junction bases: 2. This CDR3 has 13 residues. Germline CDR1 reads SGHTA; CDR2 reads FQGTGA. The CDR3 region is CASSFAGVDTQYF. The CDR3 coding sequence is TGTGCCAGCAGCTTCGCGGGAGTAGATACGCAGTATTTT.

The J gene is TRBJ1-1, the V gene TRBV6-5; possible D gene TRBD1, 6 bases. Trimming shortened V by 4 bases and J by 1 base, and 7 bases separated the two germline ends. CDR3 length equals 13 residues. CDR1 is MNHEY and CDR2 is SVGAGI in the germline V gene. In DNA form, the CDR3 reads TGTGCCAGCAGTTGGGGACAGAACACTGAAGCTTTCTTT. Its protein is CASSWGQNTEAFF.

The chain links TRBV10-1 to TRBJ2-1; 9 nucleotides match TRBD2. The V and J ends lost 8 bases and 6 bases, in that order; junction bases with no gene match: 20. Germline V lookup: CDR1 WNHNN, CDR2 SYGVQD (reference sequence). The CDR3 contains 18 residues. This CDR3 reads CASLIIAGEMVVRNEQFF. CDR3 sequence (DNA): TGCGCCAGCCTCATCATAGCGGGAGAGATGGTAGTTCGCAATGAGCAGTTCTTC.

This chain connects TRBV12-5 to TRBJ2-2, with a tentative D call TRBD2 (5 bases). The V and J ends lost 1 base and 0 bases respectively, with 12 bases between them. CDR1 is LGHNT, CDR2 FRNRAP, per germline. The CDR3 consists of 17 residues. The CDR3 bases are TGTGCTAGTGGTTTGGGCCGGACGGGAACGAACACCGGGGAGCTGTTTTTT. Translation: CASGLGRTGTNTGELFF. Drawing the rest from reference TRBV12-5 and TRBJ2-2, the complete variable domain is DARVTQTPRHKVTEMGQEVTMRCQPILGHNTVFWYRQTMMQGLELLAYFRNRAPLDDSGMPKDRFSAEMPDATLATLKIQPSEPRDSAVYFCASGLGRTGTNTGELFFGEGSRLTVL.

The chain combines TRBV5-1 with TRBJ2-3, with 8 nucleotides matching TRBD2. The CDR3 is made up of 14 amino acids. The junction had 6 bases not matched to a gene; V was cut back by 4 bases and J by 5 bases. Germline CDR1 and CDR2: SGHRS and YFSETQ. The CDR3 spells CASSLTSEKDTQYF. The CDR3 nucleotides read TGCGCCAGCAGCCTGACTAGCGAAAAAGATACGCAGTATTTT. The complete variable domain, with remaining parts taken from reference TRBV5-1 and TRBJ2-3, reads KAGVTQTPRYLIKTRGQQVTLSCSPISGHRSVSWYQQTPGQGLQFLFEYFSETQRNKGNFPGRFSGRQFSNSRSEMNVSTLELGDSALYLCASSLTSEKDTQYFGPGTRLTVL.

The CDR3 region is CASSLSPSGDYNEQFF. Written as DNA, the CDR3 is TGCGCCAGCAGCTTGTCGCCTAGCGGGGATTACAATGAGCAGTTCTTC. The rearrangement uses TRBV5-1 and TRBJ2-1; TRBD2 matches at 9 bases. The CDR3 totals 16 residues. Germline V gene sequence: CDR1 SGHRS, CDR2 YFSETQ. V lost 1 base and J lost 4; bases outside the gene matches: 6.

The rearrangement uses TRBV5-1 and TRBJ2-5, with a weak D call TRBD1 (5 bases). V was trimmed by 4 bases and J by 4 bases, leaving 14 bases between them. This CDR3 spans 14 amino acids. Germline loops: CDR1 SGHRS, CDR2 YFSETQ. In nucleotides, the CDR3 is TGCGCCAGCAGCATCGGACAACAGGCAGAGACCCAGTACTTC. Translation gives CASSIGQQAETQYF.

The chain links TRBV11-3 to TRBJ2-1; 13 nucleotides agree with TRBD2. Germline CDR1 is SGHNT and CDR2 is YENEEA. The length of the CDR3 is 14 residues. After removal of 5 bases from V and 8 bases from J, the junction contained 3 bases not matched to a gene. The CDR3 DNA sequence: TGTGCCAGCAGCCGGACTAGCGGGAGCGATGAGCAGTTCTTC. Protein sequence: CASSRTSGSDEQFF.

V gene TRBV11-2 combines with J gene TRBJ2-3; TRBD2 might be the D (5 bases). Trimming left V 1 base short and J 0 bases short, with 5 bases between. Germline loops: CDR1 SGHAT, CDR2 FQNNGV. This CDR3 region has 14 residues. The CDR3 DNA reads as TGTGCCAGCAGCTTAGGCGGGAGCACAGATACGCAGTATTTT. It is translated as CASSLGGSTDTQYF. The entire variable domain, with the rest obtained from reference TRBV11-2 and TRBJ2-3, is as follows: EAGVAQSPRYKIIEKRQSVAFWCNPISGHATLYWYQQILGQGPKLLIQFQNNGVVDDSQLPKDRFSAERLKGVDSTLKIQPAKLEDSAVYLCASSLGGSTDTQYFGPGTRLTVL.

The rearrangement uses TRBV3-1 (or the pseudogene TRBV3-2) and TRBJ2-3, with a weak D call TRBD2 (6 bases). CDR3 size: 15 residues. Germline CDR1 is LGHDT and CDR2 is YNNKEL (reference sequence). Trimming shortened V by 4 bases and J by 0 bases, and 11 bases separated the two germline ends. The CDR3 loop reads CASSPLSGSTDTQYF. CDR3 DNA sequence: TGTGCCAGCAGCCCCCTTAGCGGCAGCACAGATACGCAGTATTTT.

CDR3 in amino acids: CASSHQGLAGGPLYNEQFF. DNA for the CDR3: TGCGCCAGCAGCCATCAGGGACTAGCGGGAGGCCCCCTCTACAATGAGCAGTTCTTC. The gene calls are TRBV4-1 and TRBJ2-1, with 15 bases identical to TRBD2. V shed 3 bases, J shed 3 bases, and the junction held 9 bases outside the gene matches. The CDR3 contains 19 residues. Germline V gene sequence: CDR1 MGHRA, CDR2 YSYEKL.